This T cell receptor beta chain was captured in a study of CD4+ T cells in melanoma. Data came from immunoSEQ multiplex PCR; TCRdb stores just in-frame clones and leaves some out. The data hold around 110,000 clones, with 92% observed a single time. Study-level findings and limits: CD8+ T cell, macrophage and B cell function reportedly correlated with neoantigen-specific CD4+ T cells.

Germline CDR1 reads SGHDN; CDR2 reads FVKESK. Trimming removed 3 bases from V and 1 base from J, with 4 bases in between. The CDR3 consists of 12 residues. With respect to this clone: The antigen remains unidentified.

The source of this sequence is a human donor with melanoma. The source material was peripheral blood. The J gene is TRBJ2-7, the V gene TRBV14; D gene uncertain. CDR3 sequence reads: CASSQISYEQYF. CDR3 nucleotides: TGTGCCAGCAGCCAGATATCCTACGAGCAGTACTTC.